The entry below describes one T cell receptor beta chain. These data belong to a study of shared clonotypes between healthy human individuals. V was pared by 5 bases and J by 7 bases, with 9 bases between. Germline lookup yields CDR1 LNHDA and CDR2 SQIVND (reference sequence). The CDR3 is 12 residues long. Method: immunoSEQ multiplex PCR; TCRdb's copy keeps in-frame clones and lacks some. This sample has around 1.6 million clones, with 98% found just once. The receptor's source is a young man in good health. Sequenced: naive CD4+ T cells sorted from blood. Regarding subset: CD45RA+ positively selected. The chain carries TRBV19 and TRBJ2-1; no clear D gene. DNA for the CDR3: TGTGCCAGTAGTTTGTCGCAGAATGAGCAGTTCTTC. Residues: CASSLSQNEQFF.